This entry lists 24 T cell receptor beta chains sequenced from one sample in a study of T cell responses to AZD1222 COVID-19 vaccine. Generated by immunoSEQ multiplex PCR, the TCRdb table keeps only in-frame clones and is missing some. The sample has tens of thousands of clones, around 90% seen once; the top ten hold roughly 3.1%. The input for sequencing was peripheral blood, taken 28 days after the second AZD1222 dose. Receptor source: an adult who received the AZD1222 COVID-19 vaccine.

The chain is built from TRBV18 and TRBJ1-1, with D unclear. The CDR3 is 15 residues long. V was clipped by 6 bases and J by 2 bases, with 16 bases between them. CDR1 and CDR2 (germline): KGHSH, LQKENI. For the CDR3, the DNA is TGTGCCAGCTCCGGCCCTGCAGCGGTCAACACTGAAGCTTTCTTT. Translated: CASSGPAAVNTEAFF.

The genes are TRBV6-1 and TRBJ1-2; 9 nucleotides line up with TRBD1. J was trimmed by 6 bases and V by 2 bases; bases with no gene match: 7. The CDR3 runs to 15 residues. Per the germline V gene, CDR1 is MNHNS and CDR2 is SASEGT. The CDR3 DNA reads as TGTGCCAGCAGTGAAAGACGGACAGGGGTTGATGGCTACACCTTC. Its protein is CASSERRTGVDGYTF.

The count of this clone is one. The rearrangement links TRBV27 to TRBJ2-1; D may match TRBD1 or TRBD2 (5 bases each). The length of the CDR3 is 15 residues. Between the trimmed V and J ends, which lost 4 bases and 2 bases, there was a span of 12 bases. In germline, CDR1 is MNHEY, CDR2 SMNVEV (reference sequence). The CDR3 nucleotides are TGTGCCAGCAGTTCCACTGGGACCGCCTACAATGAGCAGTTCTTC. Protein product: CASSSTGTAYNEQFF.

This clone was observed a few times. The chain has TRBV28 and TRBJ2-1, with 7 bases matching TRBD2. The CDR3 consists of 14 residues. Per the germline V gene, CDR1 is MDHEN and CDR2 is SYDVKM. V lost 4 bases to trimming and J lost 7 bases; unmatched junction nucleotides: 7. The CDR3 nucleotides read TGTGCCAGCAGTTCCGGGGGGACCACAAATGAGCAGTTCTTC. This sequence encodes CASSSGGTTNEQFF.

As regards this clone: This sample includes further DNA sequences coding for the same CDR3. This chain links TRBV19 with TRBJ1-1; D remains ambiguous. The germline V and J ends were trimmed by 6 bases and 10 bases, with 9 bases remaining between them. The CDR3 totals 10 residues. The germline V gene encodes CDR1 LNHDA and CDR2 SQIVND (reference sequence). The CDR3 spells CASRGGGAFF. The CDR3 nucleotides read TGTGCCAGTAGGGGAGGCGGAGCTTTCTTT.

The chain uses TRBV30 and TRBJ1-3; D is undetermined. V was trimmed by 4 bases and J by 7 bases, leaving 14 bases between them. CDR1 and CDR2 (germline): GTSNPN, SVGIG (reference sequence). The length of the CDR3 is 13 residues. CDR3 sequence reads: CAWTPSGWNTIYF. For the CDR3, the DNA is TGTGCCTGGACCCCCTCCGGTTGGAACACCATATATTTT.

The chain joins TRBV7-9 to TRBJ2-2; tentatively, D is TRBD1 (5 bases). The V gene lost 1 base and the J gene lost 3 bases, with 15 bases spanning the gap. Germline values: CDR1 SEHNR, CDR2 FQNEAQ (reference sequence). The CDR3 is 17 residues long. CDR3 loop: CASSLGIVREDTGELFF. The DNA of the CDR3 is TGTGCCAGCAGCTTAGGTATAGTCAGGGAAGACACCGGGGAGCTGTTTTTT.

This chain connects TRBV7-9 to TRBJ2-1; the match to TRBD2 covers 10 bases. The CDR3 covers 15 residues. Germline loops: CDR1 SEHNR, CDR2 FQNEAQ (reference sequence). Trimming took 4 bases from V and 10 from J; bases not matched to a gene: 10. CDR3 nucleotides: TGTGCCAGCAGCTCGAGCGGGGGGGCTATGGAGGAGCAGTTCTTC. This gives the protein CASSSSGGAMEEQFF.

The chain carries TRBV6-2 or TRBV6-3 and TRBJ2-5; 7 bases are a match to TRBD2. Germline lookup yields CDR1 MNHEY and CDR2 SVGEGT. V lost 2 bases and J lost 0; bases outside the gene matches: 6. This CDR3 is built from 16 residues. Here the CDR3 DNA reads TGTGCCAGCAGTTACGTGCGGGGGAATTACCAAGAGACCCAGTACTTC. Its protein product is CASSYVRGNYQETQYF.

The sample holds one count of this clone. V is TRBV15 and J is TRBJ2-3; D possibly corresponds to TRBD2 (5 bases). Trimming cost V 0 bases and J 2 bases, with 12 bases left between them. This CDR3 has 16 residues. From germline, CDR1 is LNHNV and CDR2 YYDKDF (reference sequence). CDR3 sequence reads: CATSRDPSPNTDTQYF. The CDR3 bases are TGTGCCACCAGCAGAGATCCTAGCCCGAACACAGATACGCAGTATTTT.

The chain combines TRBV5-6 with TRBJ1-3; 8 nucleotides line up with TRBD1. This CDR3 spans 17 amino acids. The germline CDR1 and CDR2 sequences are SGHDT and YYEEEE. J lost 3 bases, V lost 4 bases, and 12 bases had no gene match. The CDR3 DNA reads TGTGCCAGCAGCGAGCGAGGACAGGGTCCGAGTGGAAACACCATATATTTT. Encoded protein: CASSERGQGPSGNTIYF.

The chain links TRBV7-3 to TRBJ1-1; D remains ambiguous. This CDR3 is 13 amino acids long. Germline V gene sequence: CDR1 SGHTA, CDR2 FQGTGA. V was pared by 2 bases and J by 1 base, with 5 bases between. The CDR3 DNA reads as TGTGCCAGCAGCTTATACAGGAACACTGAAGCTTTCTTT. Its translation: CASSLYRNTEAFF.

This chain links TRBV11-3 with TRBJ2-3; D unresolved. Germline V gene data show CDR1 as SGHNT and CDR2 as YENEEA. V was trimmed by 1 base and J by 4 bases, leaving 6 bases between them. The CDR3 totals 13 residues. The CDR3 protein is CASSLVSADTQYF. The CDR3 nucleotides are TGTGCCAGCAGCTTAGTGTCTGCAGATACGCAGTATTTT.

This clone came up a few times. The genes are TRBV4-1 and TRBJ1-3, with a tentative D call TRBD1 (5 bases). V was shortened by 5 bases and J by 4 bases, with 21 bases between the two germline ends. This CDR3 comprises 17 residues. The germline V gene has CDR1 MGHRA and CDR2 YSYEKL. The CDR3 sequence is CASSSEPPGRGGNTIYF. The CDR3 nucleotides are TGCGCCAGCAGCTCCGAGCCTCCAGGGAGAGGGGGAAACACCATATATTTT.

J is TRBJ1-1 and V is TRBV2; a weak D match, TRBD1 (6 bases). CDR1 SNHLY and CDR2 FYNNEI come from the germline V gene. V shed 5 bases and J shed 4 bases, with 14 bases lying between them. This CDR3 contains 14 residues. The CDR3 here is CASSPRTATTEAFF. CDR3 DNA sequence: TGTGCCAGCAGTCCACGGACAGCGACCACTGAAGCTTTCTTT.

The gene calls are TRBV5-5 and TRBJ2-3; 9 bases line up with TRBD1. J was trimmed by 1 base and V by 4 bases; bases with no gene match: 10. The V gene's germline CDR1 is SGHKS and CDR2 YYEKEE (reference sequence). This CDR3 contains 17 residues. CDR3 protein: CASSDIGQGSGTDTQYF. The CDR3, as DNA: TGTGCCAGCAGCGACATCGGACAGGGGTCGGGCACAGATACGCAGTATTTT.

The CDR3 region is CASTAAGNSPLHF. The CDR3 nucleotides read TGTGCCAGCACCGCAGCGGGTAATTCACCCCTCCACTTT. The chain links TRBV6-5 to TRBJ1-6; D gene ambiguous. Trimming cost V 7 bases and J 6 bases, with 10 bases left between them. This CDR3 is built from 13 residues. The V gene's germline CDR1 is MNHEY and CDR2 SVGAGI.

In nucleotides, the CDR3 is TGTGCCAGCAGCTACGGGCCGTTTGATGAGCAGTTCTTC. It is translated as CASSYGPFDEQFF. The chain has TRBV5-5 and TRBJ2-1; D remains ambiguous. Trimming took off 3 bases at V and 8 bases at J, with 12 bases between the two ends. The germline gives CDR1 SGHKS, CDR2 YYEKEE (reference sequence). The length of the CDR3 is 13 residues.

The CDR3 spells CASSLFTTVYQETQYF. CDR3 DNA: TGTGCCAGCAGCTTGTTTACGACAGTGTACCAAGAGACCCAGTACTTC. J is TRBJ2-5 and V is TRBV5-6; the D gene is possibly TRBD1 (5 bases). CDR1 SGHDT and CDR2 YYEEEE come from the germline V gene. The CDR3 runs 16 residues. V was shortened by 1 base and J by 0 bases, with 13 bases between the two germline ends.

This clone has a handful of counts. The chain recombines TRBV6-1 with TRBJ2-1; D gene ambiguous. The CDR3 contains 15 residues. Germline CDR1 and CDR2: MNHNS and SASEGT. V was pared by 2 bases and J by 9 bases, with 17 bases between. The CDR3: CASSEKESGPGEQFF. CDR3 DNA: TGTGCCAGCAGTGAAAAGGAATCCGGGCCAGGTGAGCAGTTCTTC.

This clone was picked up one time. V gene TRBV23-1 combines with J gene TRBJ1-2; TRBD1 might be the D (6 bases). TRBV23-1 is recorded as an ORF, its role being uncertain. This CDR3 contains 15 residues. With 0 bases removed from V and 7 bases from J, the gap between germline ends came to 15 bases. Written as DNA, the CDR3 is TGCGCCAGCAGTCAATCGCCGACAGGTAAGCCTGGCTACACCTTC. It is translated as CASSQSPTGKPGYTF.

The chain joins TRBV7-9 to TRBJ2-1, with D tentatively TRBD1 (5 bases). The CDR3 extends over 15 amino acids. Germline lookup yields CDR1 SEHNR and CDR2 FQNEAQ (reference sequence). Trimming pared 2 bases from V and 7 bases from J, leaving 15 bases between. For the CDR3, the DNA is TGTGCCAGCAGCTTACGCGTAGGGGAAGCTAATGAGCAGTTCTTC. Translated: CASSLRVGEANEQFF.

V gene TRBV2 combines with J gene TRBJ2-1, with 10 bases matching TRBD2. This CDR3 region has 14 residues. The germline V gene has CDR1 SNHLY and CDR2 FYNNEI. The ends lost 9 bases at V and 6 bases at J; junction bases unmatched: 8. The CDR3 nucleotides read TGTGCCAGAGCAGGACTAGCGGATCCCAATGAGCAGTTCTTC. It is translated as CARAGLADPNEQFF. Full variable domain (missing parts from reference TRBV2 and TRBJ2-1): EPEVTQTPSHQVTQMGQEVILRCVPISNHLYFYWYRQILGQKVEFLVSFYNNEISEKSEIFDDQFSVERPDGSNFTLKIRSTKLEDSAMYFCARAGLADPNEQFFGPGTRLTVL.

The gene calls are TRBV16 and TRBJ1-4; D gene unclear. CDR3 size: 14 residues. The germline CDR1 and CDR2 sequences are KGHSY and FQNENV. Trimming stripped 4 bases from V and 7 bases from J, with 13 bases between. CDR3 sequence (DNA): TGTGCCAGCAGCCGATCTCGGGCCACTGAAAAACTGTTTTTT. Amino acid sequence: CASSRSRATEKLFF.